This T cell receptor (beta chain) was identified during a study of shared clonotypes between healthy human individuals. Study results and limitations: Sharing across four donors was highest in naive CD4 (roughly 5%) and lowest in memory CD8 (approximately 0.4%).

Naive CD8 cells lacked CD45RO and underwent positive selection for CCR7, leaving out terminally differentiated effector memory CD45RA+ cells. V was pared by 0 bases and J by 2 bases, with 11 bases between. CDR3 length: 16 amino acids. CDR1 is LGHNA, CDR2 YSLEER, per germline. Several immunoSEQ plates received, in even portions, the genomic DNA of each subset. How the authors handled the data: ImmunoSEQ yielded junction-only sequences lacking quality scores, so filtering differed. Some clones are missing from TCRdb's copy, which holds only in-frame ones; the method was immunoSEQ multiplex PCR. Clone size and the V and J calls come from that table; the DNA yielded D and trimming. The sample contains about 2 million clones, approximately 94% of which appear only once. Comments on this clone: Its antigen is not known.

The sequence came from a man between 18 and 29 years old in good health. The V gene is TRBV4-3, the J gene TRBJ1-3, with D unclear. Sequenced material: naive CD8+ T cells sorted from blood. The chain's CDR3 is CASSQDTPLTGNTIYF. In DNA, the CDR3 is TGCGCCAGCAGCCAAGATACCCCTTTAACTGGAAACACCATATATTTT.